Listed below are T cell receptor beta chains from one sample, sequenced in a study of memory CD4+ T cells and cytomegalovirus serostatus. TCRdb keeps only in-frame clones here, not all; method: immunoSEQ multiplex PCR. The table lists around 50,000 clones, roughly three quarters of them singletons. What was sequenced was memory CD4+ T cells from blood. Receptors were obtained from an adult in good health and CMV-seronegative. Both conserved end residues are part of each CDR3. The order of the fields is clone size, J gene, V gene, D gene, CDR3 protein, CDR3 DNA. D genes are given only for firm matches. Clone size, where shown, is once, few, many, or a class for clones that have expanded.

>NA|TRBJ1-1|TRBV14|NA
CASSPGFAEAFF
TGTGCCAGCAGCCCGGGGTTCGCTGAAGCTTTCTTT
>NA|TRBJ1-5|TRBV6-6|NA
CASSSSDQPQHF
TGTGCCAGCAGCAGTTCCGATCAGCCCCAGCATTTT
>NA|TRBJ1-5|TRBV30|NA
CAWSEDSNQPQHF
TGTGCCTGGAGTGAGGATAGCAATCAGCCCCAGCATTTT
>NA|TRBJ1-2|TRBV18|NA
CASSPRTGFDDNYGYTF
TGTGCCAGCTCACCACGAACAGGGTTTGATGATAACTATGGCTACACCTTC
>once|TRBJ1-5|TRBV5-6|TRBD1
CASSRWTGGSHQPQHF
TGTGCCAGCAGCCGCTGGACAGGAGGGAGTCATCAGCCCCAGCATTTT
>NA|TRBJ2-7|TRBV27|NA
CASSLSSGYIRQAYEQYF
TGTGCCAGCAGTTTATCCTCGGGGTATATACGGCAGGCGTACGAGCAGTACTTC
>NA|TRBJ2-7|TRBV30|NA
CAWSVLRGHYEQYF
TGTGCCTGGAGTGTCCTCAGGGGACACTACGAGCAGTACTTC
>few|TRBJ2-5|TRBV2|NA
CASSGRETQYF
TGTGCCAGCAGTGGTCGAGAGACCCAGTACTTC
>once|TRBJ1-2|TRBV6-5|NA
CASSRQTDYGYTF
TGTGCCAGCAGTCGACAGACAGACTATGGCTACACCTTC
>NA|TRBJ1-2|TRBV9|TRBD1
CASSLRQGFLGYTF
TGTGCCAGCAGCCTCCGACAGGGTTTCCTGGGCTACACCTTC
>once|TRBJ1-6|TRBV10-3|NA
CAISDARTVGYNSPLHF
TGTGCCATCAGTGATGCTCGGACAGTAGGGTATAATTCACCCCTCCACTTT
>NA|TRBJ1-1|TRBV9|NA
CASSPRTNTEAFF
TGTGCCAGCAGCCCCAGAACGAACACTGAAGCTTTCTTT
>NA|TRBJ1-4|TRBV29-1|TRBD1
CSVYPGTGDEKLFF
TGCAGCGTGTACCCCGGGACAGGTGACGAAAAACTGTTTTTT
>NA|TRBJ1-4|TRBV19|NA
CASSDPRGQREKLFF
TGTGCCAGTAGTGACCCGCGAGGTCAGAGGGAAAAACTGTTTTTT
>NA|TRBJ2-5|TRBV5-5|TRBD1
CASSPDRGQYF
TGTGCCAGCAGCCCTGACAGGGGACAGTACTTC